This entry lists 22 T cell receptor beta chains sequenced from one sample in a study of blood T cell repertoires in COVID-19. Libraries were prepared by immunoSEQ multiplex PCR; TCRdb keeps only in-frame clonotypes and omits some of them. This table holds about 240,000 clones, roughly 86% found once. Material for sequencing was peripheral blood. Receptors were obtained from a man older than 75 with acute or convalescent COVID-19.

The J gene is TRBJ2-1, the V gene TRBV9; 7 nucleotides agree with TRBD1. With 7 bases clipped from V and 9 bases from J, the junction kept 7 bases outside the gene matches. CDR1 SGDLS and CDR2 YYNGEE come from the germline V gene. The CDR3 runs 12 residues. The CDR3 nucleotides are TGTGCCAGCGGTAGGGACAGTCGTGAGCAGTTCTTC. It specifies CASGRDSREQFF.

The genes are TRBV19 and TRBJ2-7; D is ambiguous. The CDR3 totals 12 residues. Deletions cut 6 bases from V and 0 bases from J, with 6 bases between. Germline V gene lookup returns CDR1 LNHDA and CDR2 SQIVND (reference sequence). The CDR3: CASRGSSYEQYF. CDR3 coding DNA: TGTGCCAGTAGGGGCAGCTCCTACGAGCAGTACTTC. The full variable domain, rest sourced from reference TRBV19 and TRBJ2-7, is DGGITQSPKYLFRKEGQNVTLSCEQNLNHDAMYWYRQDPGQGLRLIYYSQIVNDFQKGDIAEGYSVSREKKESFPLTVTSAQKNPTAFYLCASRGSSYEQYFGPGTRLTVT.

The chain employs TRBV7-9 and TRBJ2-1; TRBD1 matches 7 bases. J gave up 0 bases and V 2 bases, and 1 base lay outside the gene matches. The CDR3 totals 15 residues. The germline gives CDR1 SEHNR, CDR2 FQNEAQ (reference sequence). The CDR3 loop is CASSLSGGSYNEQFF. The CDR3 DNA is TGTGCCAGCAGCTTATCAGGGGGCTCCTACAATGAGCAGTTCTTC.

The rearrangement uses TRBV27 and TRBJ1-1; TRBD1 agrees at 8 bases. V was clipped by 5 bases and J by 11 bases; unmatched bases: 10. Germline CDR1 is MNHEY and CDR2 is SMNVEV (reference sequence). The length of the CDR3 is 13 residues. The CDR3 DNA reads as TGTGCCAGCAGTACACCACCAGGGGGCACGGCTTTCTTT. Its translation is CASSTPPGGTAFF.

The rearrangement joins TRBV27 to TRBJ2-2; D ambiguous. V dropped 11 bases and J dropped 3 bases, with 19 bases sitting between them. In germline, CDR1 is MNHEY, CDR2 SMNVEV (reference sequence). The CDR3 covers 15 residues. The CDR3 nucleotides are TGTGCCGGCACCCAGAGAAATGCGGACACCGGGGAGCTGTTTTTT. As protein: CAGTQRNADTGELFF.

The chain has TRBV4-1 and TRBJ1-5; D is possibly TRBD1 (6 bases). Germline values: CDR1 MGHRA, CDR2 YSYEKL. The CDR3 contains 16 residues. The V gene lost 2 bases and the J gene lost 4 bases, with 15 bases spanning the gap. The CDR3 sequence is CASSQTLTGRNQPQHF. The DNA of the CDR3 is TGCGCCAGCAGCCAAACCCTGACAGGCCGAAATCAGCCCCAGCATTTT.

Worth noting for this clone: The identical CDR3 is also encoded by other nucleotide sequences in the sample. The rearrangement uses TRBV18 and TRBJ1-5; 8 nucleotides agree with TRBD1. Unmatched junction bases numbered 4, after V lost 2 bases and J lost 4 bases. The CDR3 is 15 amino acids. Germline V gene data show CDR1 as KGHSH and CDR2 as LQKENI. CDR3 sequence reads: CASSPSGTGNQPQHF. The CDR3 DNA is TGTGCCAGCTCACCAAGTGGGACAGGAAATCAGCCCCAGCATTTT. Drawing the rest from reference TRBV18 and TRBJ1-5, the complete variable domain is NAGVMQNPRHLVRRRGQEARLRCSPMKGHSHVYWYRQLPEEGLKFMVYLQKENIIDESGMPKERFSAEFPKEGPSILRIQQVVRGDSAAYFCASSPSGTGNQPQHFGDGTRLSIL.

CDR3 DNA sequence: TGTGCCAGCAGCCATCTACTAGCGGGGATTGCGGAGACCCAGTACTTC. This codes for CASSHLLAGIAETQYF. V is TRBV11-3 and J is TRBJ2-5; TRBD2 aligns across 10 bases. Germline-derived CDR1 and CDR2 are SGHNT and YENEEA. The junction had 11 bases not matched to a gene; V was cut back by 5 bases and J by 5 bases. There are 16 residues in the CDR3.

The chain employs TRBV7-9 and TRBJ1-2; 8 bases are shared with TRBD1. Germline CDR1 reads SEHNR; CDR2 reads FQNEAQ (reference sequence). The length of the CDR3 is 16 residues. V was pared by 5 bases and J by 0 bases, with 8 bases of the junction left unmatched. The CDR3 protein is CASSLAGTGTNYGYTF. The CDR3 DNA follows: TGTGCCAGCAGCCTCGCCGGGACAGGAACTAACTATGGCTACACCTTC. Full variable domain (rest looked up from reference TRBV7-9 and TRBJ1-2): DTGVSQNPRHKITKRGQNVTFRCDPISEHNRLYWYRQTLGQGPEFLTYFQNEAQLEKSRLLSDRFSAERPKGSFSTLEIQRTEQGDSAMYLCASSLAGTGTNYGYTFGSGTRLTVV.

The chain recombines TRBV3-1 (or the pseudogene TRBV3-2) with TRBJ2-7, with D unresolved. The CDR3 is 11 amino acids. Trimming pared 4 bases from V and 7 bases from J, leaving 8 bases between. The germline gives CDR1 LGHDT, CDR2 YNNKEL (reference sequence). The CDR3 here is CASSLLSEQYF. The CDR3 nucleotides are TGTGCCAGCAGCCTCCTTTCGGAGCAGTACTTC.

The V call is TRBV2, the J call TRBJ1-3, with unresolved D. In germline, CDR1 is SNHLY, CDR2 FYNNEI. The CDR3 spans 14 residues. Trimming removed 6 bases from V and 4 bases from J, with 13 bases in between. CDR3 nucleotide sequence: TGTGCCAGCAGAACACAACCTGGCGGAAACACCATATATTTT. Its translation is CASRTQPGGNTIYF. Supplemented by reference TRBV2 and TRBJ1-3, the full variable domain reads EPEVTQTPSHQVTQMGQEVILRCVPISNHLYFYWYRQILGQKVEFLVSFYNNEISEKSEIFDDQFSVERPDGSNFTLKIRSTKLEDSAMYFCASRTQPGGNTIYFGEGSWLTVV.

This clone was seen a handful of times. This chain uses TRBV18 with TRBJ1-2, with 8 bases matching TRBD1. Per the germline V gene, CDR1 is KGHSH and CDR2 is LQKENI. CDR3 length: 13 amino acids. Trimming took 6 bases from V and 4 from J; bases not matched to a gene: 4. The CDR3 here is CASSPDRAYGYTF. The CDR3 coding sequence is TGTGCCAGCTCCCCGGACAGGGCCTATGGCTACACCTTC. Variable domain in full (rest from reference TRBV18 and TRBJ1-2): NAGVMQNPRHLVRRRGQEARLRCSPMKGHSHVYWYRQLPEEGLKFMVYLQKENIIDESGMPKERFSAEFPKEGPSILRIQQVVRGDSAAYFCASSPDRAYGYTFGSGTRLTVV.

The chain couples TRBV3-1 (or the pseudogene TRBV3-2) to TRBJ2-7, with 7 bases lining up with TRBD1. CDR1 and CDR2 (germline): LGHDT, YNNKEL (reference sequence). The CDR3 is 15 amino acids. Trimming cost V 1 base and J 2 bases; bases outside gene matches: 5. The chain's CDR3 is CASSQVRDRPYEQYF. The CDR3 DNA reads as TGTGCCAGCAGCCAAGTAAGGGACAGACCCTACGAGCAGTACTTC.

This clone was seen a handful of times. The J gene is TRBJ1-6, the V gene TRBV5-5; a weak D match, TRBD1 (6 bases). Trimming removed 0 bases from V and 6 bases from J, with 10 bases in between. Germline loops: CDR1 SGHKS, CDR2 YYEKEE (reference sequence). The CDR3 loop spans 15 amino acids. CDR3 loop: CASSLAGTSNSPLHF. The CDR3, as DNA: TGTGCCAGCAGCTTGGCCGGGACAAGTAATTCACCCCTCCACTTT. The whole variable domain, remainder taken from reference TRBV5-5 and TRBJ1-6, is DAGVTQSPTHLIKTRGQQVTLRCSPISGHKSVSWYQQVLGQGPQFIFQYYEKEERGRGNFPDRFSARQFPNYSSELNVNALLLGDSALYLCASSLAGTSNSPLHFGNGTRLTVT.

The chain recombines TRBV5-8 with TRBJ2-1, with TRBD2 matching 10 bases. This CDR3 has 17 amino acids. V shed 2 bases, J shed 3 bases, and the junction held 8 bases outside the gene matches. Germline V gene data show CDR1 as SGHTS and CDR2 as YDEGEE. CDR3 DNA: TGTGCCAGCAGCTTTCAATGGACTAGCGGTTTCTACAATGAGCAGTTCTTC. Its protein is CASSFQWTSGFYNEQFF. Filled out from reference TRBV5-8 and TRBJ2-1, the complete variable domain reads EAGVTQSPTHLIKTRGQQATLRCSPISGHTSVYWYQQALGLGLQFLLWYDEGEERNRGNFPPRFSGRQFPNYSSELNVNALELEDSALYLCASSFQWTSGFYNEQFFGPGTRLTVL.

V is TRBV28 and J is TRBJ1-1; 9 nucleotides align to TRBD1. The CDR3 is 13 amino acids. Trimming at V came to 7 bases and at J to 11 bases, leaving 11 bases not matched to a gene. CDR1 MDHEN and CDR2 SYDVKM come from the germline V gene. The CDR3 spells CASTTPRGQGAFF. The CDR3 nucleotides are TGTGCCAGCACCACTCCCCGTGGACAGGGGGCTTTCTTT. The full variable domain, rest sourced from reference TRBV28 and TRBJ1-1, is DVKVTQSSRYLVKRTGEKVFLECVQDMDHENMFWYRQDPGLGLRLIYFSYDVKMKEKGDIPEGYSVSREKKERFSLILESASTNQTSMYLCASTTPRGQGAFFGQGTRLTVV.

The V call is TRBV7-8, the J call TRBJ1-1, with unresolved D. Germline V lookup: CDR1 SGHVS, CDR2 FQNEAQ. V lost 8 bases, J lost 0 bases, and 10 bases lay in between. The CDR3 has 13 amino acids. CDR3 region: CASEAGMNTEAFF. The DNA of the CDR3 is TGTGCCAGCGAGGCCGGGATGAACACTGAAGCTTTCTTT.

V usage is TRBV11-3 and J usage is TRBJ2-7, with D maybe TRBD2 (5 bases). The CDR3 is made up of 17 amino acids. Germline CDR1 and CDR2: SGHNT and YENEEA. The ends were cut back, 2 bases at V and 7 bases at J, with 24 bases in the middle. Written as DNA, the CDR3 is TGTGCCAGCAGCTTATTCCCCTCGGGAAGTGGGGTCGGGGAGCAGTACTTC. This translates into CASSLFPSGSGVGEQYF.

The chain is built from TRBV9 and TRBJ2-1; perhaps TRBD1 as D (7 bases). V was clipped by 0 bases and J by 9 bases, with 16 bases between them. The V gene's germline CDR1 is SGDLS and CDR2 YYNGEE. This CDR3 spans 15 amino acids. The CDR3: CASSVDDYQGGEQFF. The CDR3 DNA sequence: TGTGCCAGCAGCGTAGATGACTACCAGGGGGGTGAGCAGTTCTTC.

V gene TRBV19 combines with J gene TRBJ1-5, with D perhaps TRBD1 (5 bases). Germline CDR1 LNHDA, CDR2 SQIVND (reference sequence). Trimming took off 5 bases at V and 1 base at J, with 9 bases between the two ends. The CDR3 totals 14 residues. The CDR3 nucleotides read TGTGCCAGTAGTCAGGGTAGGAGCAATCAGCCCCAGCATTTT. As protein: CASSQGRSNQPQHF.

The CDR3 reads CASTDRLNYGYTF. The CDR3 DNA is TGTGCCAGCACCGACAGGCTAAACTATGGCTACACCTTC. The chain carries TRBV7-9 and TRBJ1-2; possible D gene TRBD1, 6 bases. The CDR3 is 13 residues long. Germline V lookup: CDR1 SEHNR, CDR2 FQNEAQ (reference sequence). The V end was cut by 7 bases, the J end by 2 bases, with 11 bases between.

The chain employs TRBV3-1 (or the pseudogene TRBV3-2) and TRBJ2-1, with 14 bases aligning to TRBD2. This CDR3 is 17 amino acids long. V was pared by 5 bases and J by 8 bases, with 11 bases of the junction left unmatched. Germline V gene lookup returns CDR1 LGHDT and CDR2 YNNKEL (reference sequence). Here the CDR3 reads CASSADRLAGGRDEQFF. CDR3 DNA sequence: TGTGCCAGCAGCGCAGATCGACTAGCGGGGGGGCGGGATGAGCAGTTCTTC.